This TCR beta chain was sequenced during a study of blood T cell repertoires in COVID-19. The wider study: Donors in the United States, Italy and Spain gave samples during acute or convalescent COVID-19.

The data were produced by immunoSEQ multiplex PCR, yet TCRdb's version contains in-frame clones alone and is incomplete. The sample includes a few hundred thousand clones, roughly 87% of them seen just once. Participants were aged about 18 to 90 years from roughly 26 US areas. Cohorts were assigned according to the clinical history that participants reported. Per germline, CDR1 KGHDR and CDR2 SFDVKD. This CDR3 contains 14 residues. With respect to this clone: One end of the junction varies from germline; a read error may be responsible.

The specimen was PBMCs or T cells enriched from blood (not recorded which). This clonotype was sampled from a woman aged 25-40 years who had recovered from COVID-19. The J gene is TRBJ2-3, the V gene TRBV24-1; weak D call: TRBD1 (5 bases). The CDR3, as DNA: TGTGCCACCAATGATGAACAGGCCGCGGCTACGCAGTATTTT. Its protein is CATNDEQAAATQYF.